Reported below is one T cell receptor (beta chain). As yet, its antigen is unknown. V was clipped by 2 bases and J by 7 bases; unmatched bases: 5. There are 14 residues in the CDR3. Germline lookup yields CDR1 SGDLS and CDR2 YYNGEE. This entry belongs to a study of cytomegalovirus exposure and HLA in healthy donors. Notes on the study in general: Listed as cytomegalovirus-associated were about 160 TCR beta chains.

60 Vbeta and 13 Jbeta primers were used in PCR. Sequenced by immunoSEQ multiplex PCR; TCRdb stores in-frame clones only, minus some. Of over 150,000 clones in the sample, about 84% are singletons; the top ten hold roughly 5.2%. The rearrangement links TRBV9 to TRBJ2-2, with 7 bases identical to TRBD2. This TCR was sampled from a man aged 18 to 29 in good health and CMV-seronegative. Sequencing input: PBMCs. This CDR3 reads CASSVSGTGGELFF. The CDR3 DNA is TGTGCCAGCAGCGTGAGCGGGACGGGCGGGGAGCTGTTTTTT.